Listed here is a single T cell receptor beta chain. Its antigen is unknown. Both 60 Vbeta primers and 13 Jbeta primers went into the PCR. Profiling relied on immunoSEQ multiplex PCR, and the TCRdb table lists in-frame clones only, not all of them. The sample records 95,000 to 150,000 clones, roughly 80% being singletons. The data stem from a study of cytomegalovirus exposure and HLA in healthy donors. Study-wide findings and caveats: It emerged from a later analysis that several of the most significant clusters appeared to be linked to common viral pathogens. Whilst most TCR sequences proved rare, a subset of public TCRs occurred across many donors.

The ends lost 3 bases at V and 8 bases at J; junction bases unmatched: 5. Germline V CDR1 and CDR2: LGHNA, YSLEER. CDR3 size: 14 residues. The receptor's source is a man younger than 35 in good health and CMV-seropositive. The source material was PBMCs. The chain joins TRBV4-3 to TRBJ2-1; 9 nucleotides line up with TRBD1. The CDR3 DNA reads TGCGCCAGCAGCCAGAACAGACAGGGGGATGAGCAGTTCTTC. It specifies CASSQNRQGDEQFF.